This T cell receptor (beta chain) was sequenced during a study of spatial heterogeneity in lung cancer. Study information: The 72 donors had untreated early-stage non-small cell lung cancer. Findings and limits, study-wide: Ubiquitous expanded tumor TCRs were seen in blood more at resection than at follow-up.

The CDR3 runs to 13 residues. Trimming stripped 5 bases from V and 6 bases from J, with 13 bases between. Every cDNA TCR molecule received its own unique molecular identifier. TCRdb analysed the 5' RACE reads with MiXCR anew, one entry per CDR3 protein. The sample consists of about 27,000 distinct CDR3 sequences, 5.4% of them appearing once. Many counts were recorded for this clonotype. What it binds is unknown. Time point denoted: blood at routine non-recurrence follow-up after resection. In each case, whole RNA from tumor, nontumor lung or frozen PBMC was sequenced unsorted. This receptor was taken from a female donor with early-stage non-small cell lung cancer. This sequence joins TRBV12-3 or TRBV12-4 and TRBJ1-2; the D gene is possibly TRBD1 (5 bases). The starting material was PBMCs, obtained at follow-up. The DNA of the CDR3 is TGTGCCAGCAGTCCCCAGGGATTAGATGGCTACACCTTC. This encodes CASSPQGLDGYTF.